Listed below are T cell receptor beta chains from one sample, sequenced in a study of T cell repertoires in cytomegalovirus infection. TCRdb itself ran the reads through MiXCR, one entry per CDR3 protein. This table has 150,000 to 200,000 distinct CDR3 sequences, around an eighth appearing once. Source material: PBMCs. These receptors came from a human donor in good health (CMV status not recorded). Some clones in this sample may be carry-over from other donors' samples. Each CDR3 is given with its conserved first and last residue. A D gene is named only where the DNA matches it firmly. Clone size, where shown, is once, few, many, or a class for clones that have expanded.

j_call: TRBJ1-6; v_call: TRBV2; clone_size: NA; d_call: NA; cdr3_nt: TGTGCCAGCCTTTACAACCTGACCTCCAGCTCCTATAATTCACCCCTCCACTTT; cdr3_aa: CASLYNLTSSSYNSPLHF
j_call: TRBJ1-1; v_call: TRBV7-9; clone_size: NA; d_call: NA; cdr3_nt: TGTGCCAGCAGCACCGGGACCCCTGGGACTGAAGCTTTCTTT; cdr3_aa: CASSTGTPGTEAFF
j_call: TRBJ2-7; v_call: TRBV27; clone_size: many; d_call: NA; cdr3_nt: TGTGCCAGCAGTACCCGGACCCCGGGGGCCTACGAGCAGTACTTC; cdr3_aa: CASSTRTPGAYEQYF
j_call: TRBJ2-7; v_call: TRBV29-1; clone_size: NA; d_call: NA; cdr3_nt: TGCAGCGTTGAGGGGGACGGTTCCTACGAGCAGTACTTC; cdr3_aa: CSVEGDGSYEQYF
j_call: TRBJ1-5; v_call: TRBV28; clone_size: many; d_call: TRBD1; cdr3_nt: TGTGCCAGCAGTTCCAGACAGGGCGCTATGGGCAATCAGCCCCAGCATTTT; cdr3_aa: CASSSRQGAMGNQPQHF
j_call: TRBJ2-7; v_call: TRBV12-3/TRBV12-4; clone_size: many; d_call: TRBD2; cdr3_nt: TGTGCCAGCAGCCGCGGGGGGGGGAACTACGAGCAGTACTTC; cdr3_aa: CASSRGGGNYEQYF
j_call: TRBJ2-7; v_call: TRBV4-1; clone_size: many; d_call: TRBD2; cdr3_nt: TGCGCCAGCAGCTCCGTGACTAGCGGGAGTGACGAGCAGTACTTC; cdr3_aa: CASSSVTSGSDEQYF
j_call: TRBJ2-5; v_call: TRBV2; clone_size: NA; d_call: NA; cdr3_nt: TGTGCCAGCAGGCCGGGGGCAGAACAAGAGACCCAGTACTTC; cdr3_aa: CASRPGAEQETQYF
j_call: TRBJ1-4; v_call: TRBV15; clone_size: many; d_call: TRBD1; cdr3_nt: TGTGCCACCAGCAGAGATAGCGGCAGGGGGCAGGAAAAACTGTTTTTT; cdr3_aa: CATSRDSGRGQEKLFF
j_call: TRBJ1-2; v_call: TRBV10-2; clone_size: NA; d_call: NA; cdr3_nt: TGCGCCAGCAGTTCCGGAGCCTCTAGCTATGGCTACACCTTC; cdr3_aa: CASSSGASSYGYTF
j_call: TRBJ1-1; v_call: TRBV14; clone_size: NA; d_call: NA; cdr3_nt: TGTGCCAGCAGCCAAGTACATCTGAACGTAGCCACTGAAGCTTTCTTT; cdr3_aa: CASSQVHLNVATEAFF
j_call: TRBJ1-1; v_call: TRBV7-8; clone_size: many; d_call: NA; cdr3_nt: TGTGCCAGCAGCTTTAGGATCGGACAGTTGAACACTGAAGCTTTCTTT; cdr3_aa: CASSFRIGQLNTEAFF
j_call: TRBJ1-1; v_call: TRBV12-5; clone_size: many; d_call: NA; cdr3_nt: TGTGCTAGTGGTTTCGTGGGGGCACGCACTGAAGCTTTCTTT; cdr3_aa: CASGFVGARTEAFF
j_call: TRBJ2-1; v_call: TRBV29-1; clone_size: few; d_call: TRBD2; cdr3_nt: TGCAGCGTTGGGGGACTAGCGGGTAGCTCCTACAATGAGCAGTTCTTC; cdr3_aa: CSVGGLAGSSYNEQFF
j_call: TRBJ2-1; v_call: TRBV15; clone_size: few; d_call: TRBD2; cdr3_nt: TGTGCCACCAGCAGAACCGGGACTAGCGGAGCCGATGAGCAGTTCTTC; cdr3_aa: CATSRTGTSGADEQFF
j_call: TRBJ1-3; v_call: TRBV11-2; clone_size: few; d_call: NA; cdr3_nt: TGTGCCAGCAGCCGTACAGGGACCTCTGGAAACACCATATATTTT; cdr3_aa: CASSRTGTSGNTIYF
j_call: TRBJ1-1; v_call: TRBV28; clone_size: many; d_call: NA; cdr3_nt: TGTGCCAGCAGTTCGCTAGTCCCCTCAGCTTTCTTT; cdr3_aa: CASSSLVPSAFF
j_call: TRBJ2-1; v_call: TRBV28; clone_size: many; d_call: NA; cdr3_nt: TGTGCCAGCAGTTTAAACTCCTGGGGCAGGGGCGGTGAGCAGTTCTTC; cdr3_aa: CASSLNSWGRGGEQFF
j_call: TRBJ1-1; v_call: TRBV12-3/TRBV12-4; clone_size: many; d_call: TRBD1; cdr3_nt: TGTGCCAGCAGTGCAGGGGGCGCGAACACTGAAGCTTTCTTT; cdr3_aa: CASSAGGANTEAFF
j_call: TRBJ1-5; v_call: TRBV6-6; clone_size: many; d_call: TRBD1; cdr3_nt: TGTGCCAGCAGTTACGGCAGGGGGCAGAATCAGCCCCAGCATTTT; cdr3_aa: CASSYGRGQNQPQHF
j_call: TRBJ1-1; v_call: TRBV23-1; clone_size: NA; d_call: TRBD1; cdr3_nt: TGCGCCAGCAGTCAACACTCGGGACAGGAGAACACTGAAGCTTTCTTT; cdr3_aa: CASSQHSGQENTEAFF
j_call: TRBJ2-3; v_call: TRBV28; clone_size: NA; d_call: TRBD2; cdr3_nt: TGTGCCAGCAGGCTGACTAGCGGGTCGACTAGCACAGATACGCAGTATTTT; cdr3_aa: CASRLTSGSTSTDTQYF
j_call: TRBJ2-5; v_call: TRBV28; clone_size: NA; d_call: TRBD2; cdr3_nt: TGTGCCAGCAGTTTAGCGGGAGGTAAAGAGACCCAGTACTTC; cdr3_aa: CASSLAGGKETQYF
j_call: TRBJ2-2; v_call: TRBV29-1; clone_size: few; d_call: NA; cdr3_nt: TGCAGCGTTGGGGAGGGGGCGGCGGCCACCGGGGAGCTGTTTTTT; cdr3_aa: CSVGEGAAATGELFF